This T cell receptor beta chain was documented in a study of blood T cell repertoires in COVID-19. Whole-study context: The United States, Italy and Spain supplied acute and convalescent COVID-19 samples. PBMCs, B-cell-depleted T cells, or T cells were the source of the cDNA or gDNA that made up the material.

Generated by immunoSEQ multiplex PCR, the TCRdb table keeps only in-frame clones and is missing some. Of a few hundred thousand clones listed, 87% are singletons. This CDR3 has 15 residues. After removal of 11 bases from V and 4 bases from J, the junction contained 9 bases not matched to a gene. Looked up from germline, CDR1 is SNHLY and CDR2 is FYNNEI. What was sequenced was PBMCs or T cells enriched from blood (not recorded which). The chain is built from TRBV2 and TRBJ2-3; 13 positions match TRBD2. This receptor was obtained from a man aged 40-55 years in a cohort exposed to, infected with or recovered from COVID-19 (not recorded which). The CDR3 loop is CASSRTSGRADTQYF. The CDR3 nucleotides read TGTGCCTCAAGTCGGACTAGCGGGAGAGCAGATACGCAGTATTTT.